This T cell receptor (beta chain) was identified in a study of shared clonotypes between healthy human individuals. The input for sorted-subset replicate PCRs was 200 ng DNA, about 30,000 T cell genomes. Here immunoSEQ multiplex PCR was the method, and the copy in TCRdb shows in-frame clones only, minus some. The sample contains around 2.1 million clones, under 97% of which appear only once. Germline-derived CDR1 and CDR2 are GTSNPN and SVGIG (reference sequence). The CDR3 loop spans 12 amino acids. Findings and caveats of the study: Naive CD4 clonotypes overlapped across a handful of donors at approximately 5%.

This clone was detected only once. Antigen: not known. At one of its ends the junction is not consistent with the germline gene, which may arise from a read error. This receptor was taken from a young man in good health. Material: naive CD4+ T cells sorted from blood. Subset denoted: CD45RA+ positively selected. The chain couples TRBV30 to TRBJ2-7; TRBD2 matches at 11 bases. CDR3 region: CAWRETSGGPIF. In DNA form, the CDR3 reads TGTGCCTGGAGGGAAACTAGCGGGGGACCAATCTTC.